One sample yielded the 29 T cell receptor beta chains listed below, sequenced in a study of shared clonotypes between healthy human individuals. Profiling relied on immunoSEQ multiplex PCR, and the TCRdb table lists in-frame clones only, not all of them. The table lists about 490,000 clones, roughly 78% of them singletons. Sequencing was carried out using PBMCs. The source of these receptors is a woman aged 40 to 50 in good health. Some clones in this sample may be carry-over from other donors' samples.

The chain couples TRBV19 to TRBJ1-5; D not certain. This CDR3 is built from 13 residues. The germline CDR1 and CDR2 sequences are LNHDA and SQIVND (reference sequence). Trimming took 1 base from V and 6 from J, leaving 7 bases between them. The DNA of the CDR3 is TGTGCCAGTAGTATAGGGGTCTCTCAGCCCCAGCATTTT. It encodes CASSIGVSQPQHF.

The rearrangement joins TRBV27 to TRBJ2-2; TRBD1 aligns across 7 bases. Germline V gene data show CDR1 as MNHEY and CDR2 as SMNVEV (reference sequence). The CDR3 length is 13 residues. The V segment lost 6 bases and the J segment 6 bases; nucleotides outside the gene matches: 4. The CDR3 DNA is TGTGCCAGCAGCCACAGGGGATCCGGGGAGCTGTTTTTT. Its translation: CASSHRGSGELFF.

The chain carries TRBV5-1 and TRBJ1-2, with D possibly matching TRBD1 (5 bases). The CDR3 is 14 amino acids. In germline, CDR1 is SGHRS, CDR2 YFSETQ. The germline V and J ends were trimmed by 0 bases and 8 bases, with 14 bases remaining between them. The CDR3 DNA reads as TGCGCCAGCAGCTTGGGACTGACAGCCGGAGGCTACACCTTC. Protein: CASSLGLTAGGYTF.

This clone has just a few counts. J is TRBJ2-3 and V is TRBV28; 11 bases are shared with TRBD2. Germline values: CDR1 MDHEN, CDR2 SYDVKM. The ends lost 3 bases at V and 2 bases at J; junction bases unmatched: 7. The CDR3 covers 17 residues. CDR3 protein: CASSFPTSGILTDTQYF. The CDR3 region has the DNA TGTGCCAGCAGTTTCCCGACTAGCGGGATCCTCACAGATACGCAGTATTTT. Based on the CDR3 plus reference TRBV28 and TRBJ2-3, the full variable domain is DVKVTQSSRYLVKRTGEKVFLECVQDMDHENMFWYRQDPGLGLRLIYFSYDVKMKEKGDIPEGYSVSREKKERFSLILESASTNQTSMYLCASSFPTSGILTDTQYFGPGTRLTVL.

CDR3 DNA: TGTGCCAGCAGCCCCCCAGGGACCAGCACTGAAGCTTTCTTT. Protein product: CASSPPGTSTEAFF. The chain recombines TRBV28 with TRBJ1-1, with a weak D call TRBD1 (5 bases). The CDR3 is made up of 14 amino acids. Germline CDR1 is MDHEN and CDR2 is SYDVKM. V was pared by 6 bases and J by 4 bases, with 15 bases between.

V is TRBV18 and J is TRBJ2-6; no clear D gene. The germline V gene has CDR1 KGHSH and CDR2 LQKENI. This CDR3 has 12 residues. Trimming left V 3 bases short and J 4 bases short, with 1 base between. CDR3 sequence: CASSPGANVLTF. Here the CDR3 DNA reads TGTGCCAGCTCACCGGGGGCCAACGTCCTGACTTTC.

The CDR3 nucleotides read TGTGCCAGCAGTGTCCACGGGAACACTGAAGCTTTCTTT. This codes for CASSVHGNTEAFF. This rearrangement joins TRBV27 to TRBJ1-1; no clear D gene. V was shortened by 5 bases and J by 1 base, with 8 bases between the two germline ends. In germline, CDR1 is MNHEY, CDR2 SMNVEV (reference sequence). CDR3 size: 13 residues.

This clone was seen a single time. The chain combines TRBV27 with TRBJ2-3; D ambiguous. CDR3 length: 12 amino acids. Trimming pared 6 bases from V and 5 bases from J, leaving 9 bases between. Germline lookup yields CDR1 MNHEY and CDR2 SMNVEV (reference sequence). The CDR3 region is CASRGAGDTQYF. CDR3 DNA: TGTGCCAGCAGAGGTGCTGGAGATACGCAGTATTTT.

Turning to this clone: This clone may be a read error of a much larger clone one base away. The identical CDR3 is also encoded by other nucleotide sequences in the sample. The chain carries TRBV7-2 and TRBJ2-3; 10 nucleotides align to TRBD2. J gave up 1 base and V 1 base, and 2 bases lay outside the gene matches. CDR1 and CDR2 from the germline V gene are SGHTA and FQGNSA. This CDR3 comprises 16 residues. The CDR3 reads CASSLGLAGGTDTQYF. The CDR3 bases are TGTGCCAGCAGCTTAGGGCTAGCGGGGGGCACAGATACGCAGTATTTT.

The chain combines TRBV15 with TRBJ2-3, with 7 bases lining up with TRBD1. With 1 base clipped from V and 0 bases from J, the junction kept 7 bases outside the gene matches. Germline CDR1 LNHNV, CDR2 YYDKDF (reference sequence). This CDR3 has 17 residues. The CDR3 protein is CATSRGTGTASTDTQYF. The CDR3 coding sequence is TGTGCCACCAGCAGAGGGACCGGGACAGCAAGCACAGATACGCAGTATTTT.

The chain carries TRBV11-2 and TRBJ1-4, with TRBD1 matching 9 bases. Germline V CDR1 and CDR2: SGHAT, FQNNGV. The V gene end was trimmed by 5 bases and the J gene end by 5 bases; junction bases not matched to a gene: 3. The CDR3 runs to 14 residues. The CDR3 coding sequence is TGTGCCAGCAGCCCGGGGACAGGGAATGAAAAACTGTTTTTT. Amino acids: CASSPGTGNEKLFF.

The chain has TRBV6-6 and TRBJ1-5; TRBD1 might be the D (5 bases). CDR1 and CDR2 from the germline V gene are MNHNY and SVGAGI (reference sequence). Trimming removed 0 bases at V and 1 base at J, with 7 bases between. The CDR3 spans 15 residues. CDR3 sequence: CASSYSRDSNQPQHF. In DNA form, the CDR3 reads TGTGCCAGCAGTTACTCCCGGGACAGCAATCAGCCCCAGCATTTT.

This clone was picked up a small number of times. This chain joins TRBV6-6 and TRBJ1-2; the D is unclear. CDR3 length: 11 residues. Germline V lookup: CDR1 MNHNY, CDR2 SVGAGI (reference sequence). V lost 4 bases and J 5 bases, leaving 5 bases between the germline ends. Written as DNA, the CDR3 is TGTGCCAGCAGTTCGCAGTATGGCTACACCTTC. Its protein is CASSSQYGYTF.

The genes are TRBV15 and TRBJ2-7; TRBD2 aligns across 9 bases. Looked up from germline, CDR1 is LNHNV and CDR2 is YYDKDF (reference sequence). The CDR3 contains 16 residues. The J segment lost 1 base and the V segment lost 2 bases, leaving 6 bases of the junction unmatched. CDR3 loop: CATSRSSGSSSYEQYF. The CDR3 DNA is TGTGCCACCAGCAGAAGTAGCGGGAGTTCATCCTACGAGCAGTACTTC.

This clone occurred once. The chain links TRBV5-4 to TRBJ2-2; either TRBD1 or TRBD2 may fit D (6 bases each). The CDR3 covers 15 residues. The germline V and J ends were trimmed by 4 bases and 0 bases, with 10 bases remaining between them. Germline V gene sequence: CDR1 SGHNT, CDR2 YYREEE (reference sequence). The CDR3 protein is CASSLGGTNTGELFF. DNA of the CDR3: TGTGCCAGCAGCCTGGGGGGCACGAACACCGGGGAGCTGTTTTTT.

The chain joins TRBV11-2 to TRBJ2-3; TRBD2 aligns across 10 bases. The CDR3 has 18 amino acids. The germline gives CDR1 SGHAT, CDR2 FQNNGV. The V segment lost 4 bases and the J segment 2 bases; nucleotides outside the gene matches: 12. The CDR3 loop is CASSSIGRTSGNTDTQYF. The CDR3 DNA reads TGTGCCAGCAGCTCTATAGGCCGGACTAGCGGAAACACAGATACGCAGTATTTT.

This clone was seen many times. CDR3 nucleotide sequence: TGTGCCAGCAGTGACGGGCTAGCCAGCACAGATACGCAGTATTTT. Encoded protein: CASSDGLASTDTQYF. The chain combines TRBV6-4 with TRBJ2-3; a weak D match, TRBD2 (5 bases). V lost 2 bases and J 0 bases, leaving 9 bases between the germline ends. The CDR3 length is 15 residues. In germline, CDR1 is MRHNA, CDR2 SNTAGT.

The J gene is TRBJ2-2, the V gene TRBV6-4; D call uncertain. Trimming pared 6 bases from V and 8 bases from J, leaving 13 bases between. The CDR3 runs to 13 residues. CDR1 MRHNA and CDR2 SNTAGT come from the germline V gene. CDR3 sequence (DNA): TGTGCCAGCAGAATCAAACTCCGTGGGGAGCTGTTTTTT. This encodes CASRIKLRGELFF.

The chain joins TRBV5-1 to TRBJ2-7, with 11 bases identical to TRBD1. The CDR3 sequence is 14 residues long. V gave up 4 bases and J gave up 4 bases; unmatched junction bases: 4. Germline CDR1 and CDR2: SGHRS and YFSETQ. CDR3 coding DNA: TGCGCCAGCAGCCGGGACAGGGGGTTATACGAGCAGTACTTC. This sequence encodes CASSRDRGLYEQYF.

This sequence joins TRBV13 and TRBJ2-1; TRBD2 agrees at 13 bases. CDR1 is PRHDT and CDR2 is FYEKMQ in the germline V gene (reference sequence). CDR3 size: 18 residues. The V gene end was trimmed by 2 bases and the J gene end by 8 bases; junction bases not matched to a gene: 12. The CDR3 region has the DNA TGTGCCAGCAGCTTACGACTAGCGGGAGGAACGTTAATTCATGAGCAGTTCTTC. Amino acid sequence: CASSLRLAGGTLIHEQFF. Complete variable domain (other parts from reference TRBV13 and TRBJ2-1): AAGVIQSPRHLIKEKRETATLKCYPIPRHDTVYWYQQGPGQDPQFLISFYEKMQSDKGSIPDRFSAQQFSDYHSELNMSSLELGDSALYFCASSLRLAGGTLIHEQFFGPGTRLTVL.

CDR3 nucleotide sequence: TGTGCCAGCAGCACTAGCGGGAGAACCTACGAGCAGTACTTC. Residues: CASSTSGRTYEQYF. This chain joins TRBV7-8 and TRBJ2-7, with 11 bases aligning to TRBD2. CDR1 and CDR2 from the germline V gene are SGHVS and FQNEAQ. With V trimmed by 5 bases and J by 2 bases, 2 bases remained unmatched. This CDR3 contains 14 residues. The full variable domain, with the rest looked up from reference TRBV7-8 and TRBJ2-7, is GAGVSQSPRYKVAKRGQDVALRCDPISGHVSLFWYQQALGQGPEFLTYFQNEAQLDKSGLPSDRFFAERPEGSVSTLKIQRTQQEDSAVYLCASSTSGRTYEQYFGPGTRLTVT.

The chain has TRBV27 and TRBJ1-1; D gene uncertain. Germline V gives CDR1 MNHEY, CDR2 SMNVEV (reference sequence). This CDR3 has 14 residues. V shed 2 bases and J shed 0 bases, with 7 bases lying between them. CDR3 sequence reads: CASSLVSMNTEAFF. The DNA for the CDR3 is TGTGCCAGCAGTTTAGTCAGTATGAACACTGAAGCTTTCTTT.

In this sample, this clone turned up once. The chain links TRBV29-1 to TRBJ2-5; D gene uncertain. V was clipped by 6 bases and J by 1 base, with 9 bases between them. Germline V gene lookup returns CDR1 SQVTM and CDR2 ANQGSEA. The CDR3 totals 12 residues. This CDR3 reads CSVGTIQETQYF. CDR3 nucleotide sequence: TGCAGCGTAGGAACAATCCAAGAGACCCAGTACTTC. Full variable domain (rest looked up from reference TRBV29-1 and TRBJ2-5): SAVISQKPSRDICQRGTSLTIQCQVDSQVTMMFWYRQQPGQSLTLIATANQGSEATYESGFVIDKFPISRPNLTFSTLTVSNMSPEDSSIYLCSVGTIQETQYFGPGTRLLVL.

The chain joins TRBV5-1 to TRBJ2-1, with D possibly matching TRBD1 (6 bases). The germline V and J ends were trimmed by 4 bases and 6 bases, with 14 bases remaining between them. Germline CDR1 is SGHRS and CDR2 is YFSETQ. The CDR3 runs to 14 residues. The CDR3 nucleotides read TGCGCCAGCAGCCCGGGGACATCGAGCAATGAGCAGTTCTTC. Its protein is CASSPGTSSNEQFF.

A note on this clone: One end of the junction varies from germline; a read error may be responsible. V is TRBV30 and J is TRBJ1-1; the D gene is possibly TRBD1 (6 bases). Looked up from germline, CDR1 is GTSNPN and CDR2 is SVGIG (reference sequence). The length of the CDR3 is 12 residues. The CDR3 spells CARTGSNTEALF. CDR3 bases: TGTGCCCGAACAGGGAGTAACACTGAAGCTCTCTTT.

The sample holds a few counts of this clone. The rearrangement links TRBV15 to TRBJ2-7; D remains ambiguous. The germline V gene encodes CDR1 LNHNV and CDR2 YYDKDF (reference sequence). The CDR3 contains 17 residues. The V and J ends lost 0 bases and 0 bases respectively, with 15 bases between them. CDR3 loop: CATSRDTGRKVSYEQYF. Here the CDR3 DNA reads TGTGCCACCAGCAGAGATACGGGCAGGAAGGTCTCCTACGAGCAGTACTTC.

As to this clone: The same CDR3 is also encoded by other DNA sequences in this sample. The chain combines TRBV29-1 with TRBJ1-1; D possibly corresponds to TRBD1 (6 bases). The V and J ends lost 4 bases and 5 bases respectively, with 8 bases between them. CDR1 is SQVTM and CDR2 is ANQGSEA in the germline V gene. The CDR3 is 11 residues long. CDR3 nucleotide sequence: TGCAGCGTTGGGAGGGGGACTGAAGCTTTCTTT. It codes for CSVGRGTEAFF.

In this sample, this clone turned up many times. V and J are TRBV5-1 and TRBJ2-2; perhaps TRBD1 as D (6 bases). This CDR3 spans 14 amino acids. Germline-derived CDR1 and CDR2 are SGHRS and YFSETQ. Deletions cut 4 bases from V and 6 bases from J, with 13 bases between. The CDR3 loop reads CASSQTTGPGELFF. The CDR3 coding sequence is TGCGCCAGCAGCCAAACTACAGGGCCCGGGGAGCTGTTTTTT.

The rearrangement uses TRBV4-3 and TRBJ2-2; 8 nucleotides line up with TRBD2. Germline V lookup: CDR1 LGHNA, CDR2 YSLEER. Trimming took 2 bases from V and 6 from J; bases not matched to a gene: 2. This CDR3 contains 14 residues. The CDR3 here is CASSQRAGAGELFF. The CDR3 coding sequence is TGCGCCAGCAGCCAACGAGCGGGAGCCGGGGAGCTGTTTTTT.